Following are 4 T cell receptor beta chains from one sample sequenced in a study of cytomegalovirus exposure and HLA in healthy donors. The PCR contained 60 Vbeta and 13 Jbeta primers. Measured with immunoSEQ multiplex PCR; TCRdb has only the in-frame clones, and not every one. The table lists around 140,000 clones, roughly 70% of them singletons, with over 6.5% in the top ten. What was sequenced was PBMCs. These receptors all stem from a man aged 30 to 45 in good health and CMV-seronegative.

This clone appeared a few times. CDR3 sequence (DNA): TGTGCCATCAGTCGGGACTCCCTCGGGGAGCTGTTTTTT. It translates to CAISRDSLGELFF. V is TRBV10-3 and J is TRBJ2-2, with D perhaps matching TRBD2 (6 bases). Germline CDR1 reads ENHRY; CDR2 reads SYGVKD. The length of the CDR3 is 13 residues. Trimming pared 5 bases from V and 7 bases from J, leaving 11 bases between.

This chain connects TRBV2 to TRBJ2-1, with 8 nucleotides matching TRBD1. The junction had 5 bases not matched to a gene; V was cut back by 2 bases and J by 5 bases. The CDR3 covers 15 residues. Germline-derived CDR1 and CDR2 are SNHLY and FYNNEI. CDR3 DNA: TGTGCCAGCAGTGAATCCAGGGGGCGAAACAATGAGCAGTTCTTC. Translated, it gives CASSESRGRNNEQFF.

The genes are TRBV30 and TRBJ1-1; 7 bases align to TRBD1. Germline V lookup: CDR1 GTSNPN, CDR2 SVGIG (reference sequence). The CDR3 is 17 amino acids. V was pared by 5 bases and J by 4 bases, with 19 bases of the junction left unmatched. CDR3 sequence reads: CAWHRRQGGVLSTEAFF. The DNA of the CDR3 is TGTGCCTGGCACAGGCGGCAGGGGGGCGTCCTGAGCACTGAAGCTTTCTTT. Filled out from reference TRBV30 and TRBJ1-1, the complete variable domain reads SQTIHQWPATLVQPVGSPLSLECTVEGTSNPNLYWYRQAAGRGLQLLFYSVGIGQISSEVPQNLSASRPQDRQFILSSKKLLLSDSGFYLCAWHRRQGGVLSTEAFFGQGTRLTVV.

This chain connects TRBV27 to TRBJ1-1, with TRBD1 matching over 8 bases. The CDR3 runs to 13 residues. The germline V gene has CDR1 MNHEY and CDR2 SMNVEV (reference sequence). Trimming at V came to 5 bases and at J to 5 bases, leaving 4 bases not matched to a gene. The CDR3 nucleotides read TGTGCCAGCAGTGGGACAGGTGGGACTGAAGCTTTCTTT. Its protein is CASSGTGGTEAFF.